A selection of T cell receptor beta chains follows, all from one sample in a study of T cell responses to AZD1222 COVID-19 vaccine. The repertoire was sequenced with immunoSEQ multiplex PCR; TCRdb's copy has only in-frame clones and lacks some. The sample shows some 150,000 clones, about 88% of them seen only once. The sequenced sample was peripheral blood, obtained on day 0 of AZD1222 vaccination. The receptors were gathered from an adult in good health. The CDR3 runs from the conserved cysteine through the conserved F or W.

cdr3_aa	v_call
CASSLEQYNSPLHF	TRBV5-5
CASSLDMGTNEKLFF	TRBV5-5
CASSSGRSGTNTEAFF	TRBV6-6
CASSLDRSTDTQYF	TRBV5-5
CASSLGGLGETQYF	TRBV7-2
CASSLRQGSAVRAFF	TRBV14
CASSPFVGAAGYGYTF	TRBV6-2/TRBV6-3
CAISESGGGSQETQYF	TRBV10-3
CASSLQSSGGSYNEQFF	TRBV7-2
CASSYSALANQPQHF	TRBV6-5
CASSQEQGIPEAFF	TRBV4-2
CASSQVGAGNTIYF	TRBV4-1
CASSKDRKETQYF	TRBV5-4
CASSPGRSAYNEQFF	TRBV18
CASSFPGRGTEAFF	TRBV6-2/TRBV6-3
CASRRTGGDIYEQYF	TRBV3-1/TRBV3-2
CASSLGRNSNQPQHF	TRBV7-8
CAITNKVDTEAFF	TRBV10-3
CAISAPGQASGNTIYF	TRBV10-3
CASSPPGGGGNTEAFF	TRBV3-1/TRBV3-2
CASDRGRGNSPLHF	TRBV5-6
CASSQDEGRGDNEQFF	TRBV4-3
CASSGAGTASYEQYF	TRBV3-1/TRBV3-2
CASSLTSGGESEQFF	TRBV7-8
CSVELNRGTYGYTF	TRBV29-1
CASSLYSSGGTGTFWNEQFF	TRBV19
CASSYSARSPLHF	TRBV6-5
CASSQLGQGQYEQYF	TRBV3-1/TRBV3-2
CASSIITKNQPQHF	TRBV19
CASSPHGQGNTEAFF	TRBV4-1
CASRYENNSPLHF	TRBV4-3
CASSPDRVMPYEQYF	TRBV3-1/TRBV3-2